This T cell receptor beta chain is drawn from a study of human T cells and chemical hapten exposure. The CDR3 is 13 amino acids. CDR1 and CDR2 from the germline V gene are SEHNR and FQNEAQ (reference sequence). V was pared by 6 bases and J by 5 bases, with 5 bases of the junction left unmatched. TCRdb analysed the RACE reads with MiXCR anew, one entry per CDR3 protein. The sample has roughly 150,000 distinct CDR3 sequences, about 10% seen once. This clonotype was seen ten or more times. This sample's time point: patch test 2, 6 weeks after DPC sensitization. The treatment denotes: therapeutic diphenylcyclopropenone sensitization with weekly scalp DPC.

The chain couples TRBV7-9 to TRBJ2-7; 9 bases are shared with TRBD1. Sequencing used whole blood, obtained in connection with sensitization to the hapten diphenylcyclopropenone (DPC). The source is a woman between 50 and 59 years old with alopecia areata. Some clones in this sample may be carry-over from other donors' samples. The CDR3 sequence is CASSPDRGDEQYF. For the CDR3, the DNA is TGTGCCAGCAGTCCCGACAGGGGGGACGAGCAGTACTTC.